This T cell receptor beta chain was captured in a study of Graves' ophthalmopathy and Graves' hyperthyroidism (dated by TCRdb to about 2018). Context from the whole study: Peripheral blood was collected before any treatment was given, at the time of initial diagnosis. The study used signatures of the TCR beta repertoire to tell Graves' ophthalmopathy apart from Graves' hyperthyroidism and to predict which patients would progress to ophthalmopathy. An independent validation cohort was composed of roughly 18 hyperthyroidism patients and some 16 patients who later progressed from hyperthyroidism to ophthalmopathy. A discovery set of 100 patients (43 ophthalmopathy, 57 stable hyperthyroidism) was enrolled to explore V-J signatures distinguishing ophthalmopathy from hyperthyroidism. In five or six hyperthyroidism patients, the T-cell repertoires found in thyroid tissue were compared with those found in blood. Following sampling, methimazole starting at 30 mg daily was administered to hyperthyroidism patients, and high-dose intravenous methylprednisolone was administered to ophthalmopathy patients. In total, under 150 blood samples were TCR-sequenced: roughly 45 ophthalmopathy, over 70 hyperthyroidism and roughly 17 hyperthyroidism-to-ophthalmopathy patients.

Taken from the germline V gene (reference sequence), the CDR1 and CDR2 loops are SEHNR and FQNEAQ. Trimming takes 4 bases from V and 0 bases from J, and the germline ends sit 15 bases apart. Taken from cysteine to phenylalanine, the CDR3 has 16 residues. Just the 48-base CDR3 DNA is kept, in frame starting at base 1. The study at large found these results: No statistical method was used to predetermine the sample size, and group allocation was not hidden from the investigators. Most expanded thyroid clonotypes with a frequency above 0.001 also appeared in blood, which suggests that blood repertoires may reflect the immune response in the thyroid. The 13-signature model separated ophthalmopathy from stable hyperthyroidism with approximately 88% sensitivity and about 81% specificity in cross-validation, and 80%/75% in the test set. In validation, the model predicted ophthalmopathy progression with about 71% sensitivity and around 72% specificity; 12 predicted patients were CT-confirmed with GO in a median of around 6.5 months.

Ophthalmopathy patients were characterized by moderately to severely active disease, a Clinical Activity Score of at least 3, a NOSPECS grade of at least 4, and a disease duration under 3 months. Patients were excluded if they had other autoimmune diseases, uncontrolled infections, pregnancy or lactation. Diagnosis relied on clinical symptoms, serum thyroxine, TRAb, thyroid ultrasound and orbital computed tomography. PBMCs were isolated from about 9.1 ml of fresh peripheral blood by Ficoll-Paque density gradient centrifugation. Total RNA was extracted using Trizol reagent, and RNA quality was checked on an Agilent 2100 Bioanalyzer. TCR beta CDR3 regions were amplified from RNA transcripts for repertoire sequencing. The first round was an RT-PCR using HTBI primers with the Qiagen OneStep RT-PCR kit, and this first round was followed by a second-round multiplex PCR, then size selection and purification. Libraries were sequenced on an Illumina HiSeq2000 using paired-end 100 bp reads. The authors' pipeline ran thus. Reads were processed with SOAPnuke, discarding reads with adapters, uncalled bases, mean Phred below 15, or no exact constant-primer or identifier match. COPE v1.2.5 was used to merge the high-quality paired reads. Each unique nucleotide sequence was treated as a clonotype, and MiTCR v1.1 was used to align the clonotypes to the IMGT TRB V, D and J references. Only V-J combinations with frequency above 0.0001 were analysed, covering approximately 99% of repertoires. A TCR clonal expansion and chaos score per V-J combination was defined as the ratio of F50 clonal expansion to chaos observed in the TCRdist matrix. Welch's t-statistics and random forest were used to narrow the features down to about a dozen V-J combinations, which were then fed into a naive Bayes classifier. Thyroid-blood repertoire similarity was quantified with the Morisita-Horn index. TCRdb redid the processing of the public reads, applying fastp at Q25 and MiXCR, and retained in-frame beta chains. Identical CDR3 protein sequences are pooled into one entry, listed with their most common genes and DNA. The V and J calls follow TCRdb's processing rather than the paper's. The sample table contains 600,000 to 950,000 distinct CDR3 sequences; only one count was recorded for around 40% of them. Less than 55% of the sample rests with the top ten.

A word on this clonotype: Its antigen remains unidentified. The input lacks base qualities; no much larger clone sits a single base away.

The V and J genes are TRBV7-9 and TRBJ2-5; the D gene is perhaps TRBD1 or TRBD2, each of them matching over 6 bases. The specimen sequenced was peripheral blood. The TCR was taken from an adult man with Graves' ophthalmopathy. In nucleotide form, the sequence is TGTGCCAGCAGCTCTCCGGGGGCAACCTACCAAGAGACCCAGTACTTC. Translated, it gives CASSSPGATYQETQYF.